This TCR beta chain originates from a study of T cells in Graves' hyperthyroidism and ophthalmopathy. This clonotype was recorded a few times. TCR beta CDR3 region amplification was performed from RNA transcripts. Using the HTBI primer set, a first-round RT-PCR was run on the TCR CDR3. MiXCR, run by TCRdb on the multiplex PCR reads, gives a single entry per CDR3 protein. The repertoire holds about 480,000 distinct CDR3 sequences, roughly 23% seen once, with approximately 54% in the top ten. The CDR3 is 14 residues long. CDR1 and CDR2 (germline): DFQATT, SNEGSKA (reference sequence). V shed 3 bases and J 9 bases; nucleotides not matched to a gene: 9. The authors took PBMCs from roughly 9.7 ml fresh peripheral blood.

The TCR comes from a woman aged 65 to 85 with Graves' ophthalmopathy. The source material was blood. The chain recombines TRBV20-1 with TRBJ2-1, with TRBD2 matching over 9 bases. CDR3 residues: CSASRPSGISEQFF. CDR3 coding DNA: TGCAGTGCTAGCCGGCCTAGCGGGATCTCTGAGCAGTTCTTC.